A selection of T cell receptor beta chains follows, all from one sample in a study of beta chain features in type 1 diabetes. TCRdb's copy holds only in-frame clones and misses some; the assay was immunoSEQ multiplex PCR. This table holds 450,000 to 550,000 clones, over 25% found once. The sequencing sample was made of naive CD4+ T cells from blood. The receptors come from a man in his late teens or twenties in good health. Both conserved end residues are part of each CDR3. A D gene is named only where the DNA matches it firmly. Size is stated for part of the rows, as once, few or many counts, or as a class when the clone is expanded.

v_gene	abundance	d_gene	j_gene	len	CDR3aa	CDR3nt
TRBV30	.	.	TRBJ1-1	12	CARSYPSTEAFF	TGTGCCCGTTCCTATCCGTCCACTGAAGCTTTCTTT
TRBV14	few	.	TRBJ2-3	13	CASSQFGTDTQYF	TGTGCCAGCAGCCAATTCGGGACAGATACGCAGTATTTT
TRBV14	.	.	TRBJ2-3	13	CASSQWLTDTQYF	TGTGCCAGCAGCCAATGGTTGACAGATACGCAGTATTTT
TRBV7-9	few	TRBD2	TRBJ2-7	14	CASSLISGGNEQYF	TGTGCCAGCAGCTTAATCTCGGGGGGAAACGAGCAGTACTTC
TRBV5-4	.	TRBD2	TRBJ2-7	15	CASSPGLAGGYEQYF	TGTGCCAGCAGTCCAGGACTAGCGGGAGGCTACGAGCAGTACTTC
TRBV28	few	TRBD1	TRBJ2-7	15	CASSSPGQGDYEQYF	TGTGCCAGCAGTTCTCCGGGACAGGGTGACTACGAGCAGTACTTC
TRBV4-3	once	.	TRBJ2-7	14	CASSQERSSYEQYF	TGCGCCAGCAGCCAAGAAAGGTCTTCCTACGAGCAGTACTTC
TRBV14	few	.	TRBJ2-7	15	CASSQYPGTAYEQYF	TGTGCCAGCAGCCAATATCCCGGCACCGCCTACGAGCAGTACTTC
TRBV13	few	.	TRBJ1-3	16	CASSPGTANSGNTIYF	TGTGCCAGCAGCCCCGGGACGGCAAACTCTGGAAACACCATATATTTT
TRBV29-1	once	.	TRBJ2-3	12	CSVEGTSDTQYF	TGCAGCGTTGAGGGTACGTCAGATACGCAGTATTTT
TRBV20-1	few	.	TRBJ1-1	11	CSAGTTTEAFF	TGCAGTGCTGGGACAACCACTGAAGCTTTCTTT
TRBV30	.	.	TRBJ2-5	11	CAWRGGETQYF	TGTGCCTGGAGGGGCGGAGAGACCCAGTACTTC
TRBV27	.	.	TRBJ2-1	14	CASSSTAYYNEQFF	TGTGCCAGCAGTTCCACAGCCTACTACAATGAGCAGTTCTTC
TRBV7-9	.	.	TRBJ2-5	15	CASGGIVSEKETQYF	TGTGCCAGCGGGGGCATCGTTAGCGAGAAAGAGACCCAGTACTTC
TRBV15	.	.	TRBJ1-1	16	CATSRLHGTYGTEAFF	TGTGCCACCAGCAGACTCCATGGGACCTATGGCACTGAAGCTTTCTTT
TRBV11-2	.	.	TRBJ2-5	18	CASSLTPRDPGRAETQYF	TGTGCCAGCAGCTTGACTCCGCGGGACCCAGGGCGTGCAGAGACCCAGTACTTC
TRBV30	few	.	TRBJ1-5	13	CAWSGGDNQPQHF	TGTGCCTGGAGTGGAGGGGACAATCAGCCCCAGCATTTT
TRBV4-2	.	.	TRBJ1-2	14	CASSQTGWDYGYTF	TGTGCCAGCAGCCAAACCGGGTGGGACTATGGCTACACCTTC
TRBV25-1	.	TRBD1	TRBJ2-1	16	CASSPRSWTGHNEQFF	TGTGCCAGCAGCCCCCGTTCGTGGACAGGGCACAATGAGCAGTTCTTC
TRBV7-8	.	TRBD2	TRBJ2-1	16	CASSFSGSPSYNEQFF	TGTGCCAGCAGCTTTAGCGGGAGTCCATCCTACAATGAGCAGTTCTTC
TRBV30	few	.	TRBJ2-4	12	CALSRGVSVQYF	TGTGCCTTATCACGCGGGGTATCGGTTCAGTACTTC
TRBV9	few	TRBD1	TRBJ2-5	15	CASSVARGRGETQYF	TGTGCCAGCAGCGTGGCCAGGGGGCGCGGGGAGACCCAGTACTTC
TRBV25-1	.	TRBD2	TRBJ2-7	17	CASSATGRLSPSYEQYF	TGTGCCAGCAGTGCCACCGGGAGGCTTTCTCCCTCCTACGAGCAGTACTTC
TRBV5-4	.	.	TRBJ2-5	14	CASSTRTARETQYF	TGTGCCAGCAGCACCCGGACCGCTCGAGAGACCCAGTACTTC
TRBV28	.	TRBD2	TRBJ2-7	16	CASSPTGTSVFYEQYF	TGTGCCAGCAGTCCAACCGGGACTAGCGTCTTCTACGAGCAGTACTTC
TRBV11-2	.	.	TRBJ2-2	16	CASSLTRGGSTGELFF	TGTGCCAGCAGCTTAACGCGGGGAGGTAGCACCGGGGAGCTGTTTTTT
TRBV30	few	.	TRBJ1-1	13	CAWSSGRETEAFF	TGTGCCTGGAGTAGCGGCAGGGAGACTGAAGCTTTCTTT
TRBV30	once	.	TRBJ2-1	13	CAWRVGTYNEQFF	TGTGCCTGGAGGGTTGGCACCTACAATGAGCAGTTCTTC
TRBV6-1	.	TRBD1	TRBJ2-5	15	CASSVSGQTQETQYF	TGTGCCAGCAGTGTCTCGGGACAGACCCAAGAGACCCAGTACTTC
TRBV6-6	few	.	TRBJ2-1	14	CATLEAPSYNEQFF	TGTGCCACCCTTGAGGCTCCTTCTTACAATGAGCAGTTCTTC
TRBV6-5	.	.	TRBJ1-2	16	CASSYSKYTDNYGYTF	TGTGCCAGCAGTTACTCGAAGTACACTGATAACTATGGCTACACCTTC
TRBV30	few	TRBD2	TRBJ2-1	14	CAWSTAGAYNEQFF	TGTGCCTGGAGTACAGCGGGAGCCTACAATGAGCAGTTCTTC
TRBV30	.	.	TRBJ2-3	14	CAWSVPGVADTQYF	TGTGCCTGGAGCGTCCCAGGGGTCGCAGATACGCAGTATTTT
TRBV15	few	.	TRBJ2-5	16	CATSRDVLAGQETQYF	TGTGCCACCAGCAGAGATGTGTTGGCAGGGCAAGAGACCCAGTACTTC
TRBV28	.	TRBD2	TRBJ2-1	16	CASSLAISGRATIGFF	TGTGCCAGCAGTTTAGCGATTAGCGGGAGGGCCACGATTGGGTTCTTC
TRBV4-1	.	.	TRBJ2-3	13	CASSPSSTDTQYF	TGCGCCAGCAGCCCCTCTAGCACAGATACGCAGTATTTT
TRBV9	.	TRBD1	TRBJ2-2	15	CASSSYRGPTGELFF	TGTGCCAGCAGCTCCTACAGGGGGCCCACCGGGGAGCTGTTTTTT
TRBV15	.	.	TRBJ2-1	13	CATSRSSYNEQFF	TGTGCCACCAGCCGAAGCTCCTACAATGAGCAGTTCTTC
TRBV7-9	.	TRBD2	TRBJ2-2	15	CASSWGLAGSGELFF	TGTGCCAGCAGCTGGGGTCTAGCGGGAAGCGGGGAGCTGTTTTTT
TRBV30	.	.	TRBJ2-3	15	CAWSRAVAATDTQYF	TGTGCCTGGAGTAGGGCCGTAGCGGCCACAGATACGCAGTATTTT
TRBV28	.	.	TRBJ2-3	11	CASSRADTQYF	TGTGCCAGCAGTCGCGCAGATACGCAGTATTTT
TRBV10-3	few	TRBD2	TRBJ2-3	16	CAIRDGTSGTADTQYF	TGTGCCATCAGGGATGGGACTAGCGGGACAGCGGATACGCAGTATTTT